These 11 T cell receptor beta chains came from one sample sequenced in a study of blood T cell repertoires in COVID-19. TCRdb's table, derived via immunoSEQ multiplex PCR, lists solely in-frame clones and lacks some. The data contain approximately 250,000 clones, approximately 80% of them seen just once; the ten biggest clones take up around 7.8%. Specimen: peripheral blood. These receptors were taken from a human donor in a cohort sampled during active COVID-19.

The J gene is TRBJ1-2, the V gene TRBV25-1, with 7 bases lining up with TRBD1. With 4 bases clipped from V and 10 bases from J, the junction kept 12 bases outside the gene matches. In germline, CDR1 is MGHDK, CDR2 SYGVNS. The CDR3 is made up of 14 amino acids. Here the CDR3 reads CASSGSGTVVHYTF. Written as DNA, the CDR3 is TGTGCCAGCAGTGGGTCCGGGACAGTCGTCCACTACACCTTC.

This chain uses TRBV5-1 with TRBJ2-1; D might be TRBD1 (5 bases). Germline V CDR1 and CDR2: SGHRS, YFSETQ. The length of the CDR3 is 14 residues. Trimming took off 0 bases at V and 8 bases at J, with 12 bases between the two ends. The CDR3 reads CASSLGGHGYEQFF. The CDR3 coding sequence is TGCGCCAGCAGCTTGGGGGGCCACGGGTATGAGCAGTTCTTC.

This clone was recorded a few times. The J gene is TRBJ1-5, the V gene TRBV4-1; 8 bases are a match to TRBD1. Looked up from germline, CDR1 is MGHRA and CDR2 is YSYEKL. J was trimmed by 5 bases and V by 4 bases; bases with no gene match: 13. This CDR3 is 17 amino acids long. DNA of the CDR3: TGCGCCAGCAGCCGGGATTACGGGACAGGTGAGGATCAGCCCCAGCATTTT. Translated, it gives CASSRDYGTGEDQPQHF.

The J gene is TRBJ1-2, the V gene TRBV29-1, with D perhaps TRBD1 (6 bases). This CDR3 region has 14 residues. CDR1 and CDR2 from the germline V gene are SQVTM and ANQGSEA. Trimming stripped 3 bases from V and 0 bases from J, with 11 bases between. The CDR3 spells CSVETGATNYGYTF. Here the CDR3 DNA reads TGCAGCGTTGAGACAGGTGCGACTAACTATGGCTACACCTTC.

With regard to this clone: This same CDR3 is encoded by further DNA sequences in the sample. V is TRBV5-1 and J is TRBJ2-5; D is ambiguous. V was trimmed by 5 bases and J by 3 bases, leaving 5 bases between them. Germline V CDR1 and CDR2: SGHRS, YFSETQ. CDR3 size: 11 residues. In nucleotides, the CDR3 is TGCGCCAGCAGTTTTAAAGAGACCCAGTACTTC. Encoded protein: CASSFKETQYF.

The count of this clone is one. This rearrangement joins TRBV15 to TRBJ2-4, with D tentatively TRBD2 (6 bases). Germline CDR1 reads LNHNV; CDR2 reads YYDKDF (reference sequence). This CDR3 region has 15 residues. The germline V and J ends were trimmed by 1 base and 8 bases, with 15 bases remaining between them. The CDR3 bases are TGTGCCACCAGCAGAGTGAGAAGCCCGGGGGACATTCAGTACTTC. Its protein product is CATSRVRSPGDIQYF. The complete variable domain, with remaining parts taken from reference TRBV15 and TRBJ2-4, reads DAMVIQNPRYQVTQFGKPVTLSCSQTLNHNVMYWYQQKSSQAPKLLFHYYDKDFNNEADTPDNFQSRRPNTSFCFLDIRSPGLGDTAMYLCATSRVRSPGDIQYFGAGTRLSVL.

This sequence joins TRBV7-2 and TRBJ1-6; D gene uncertain. This CDR3 comprises 12 residues. V lost 5 bases to trimming and J lost 10 bases, with 9 bases between them. Germline assignment: CDR1 SGHTA and CDR2 FQGNSA. The CDR3 DNA reads as TGTGCCAGCAGCCCGGGAGGGTCACCCCTCCACTTT. This codes for CASSPGGSPLHF.

The rearrangement uses TRBV7-8 and TRBJ2-6; 10 positions match TRBD2. This CDR3 is built from 20 residues. Germline V CDR1 and CDR2: SGHVS, FQNEAQ. V was pared by 5 bases and J by 0 bases, with 13 bases of the junction left unmatched. The CDR3 reads CASSPDTSGAPSSGANVLTF. The CDR3 DNA reads TGTGCCAGCAGCCCCGATACTAGCGGGGCCCCCTCCTCTGGGGCCAACGTCCTGACTTTC.

The V and J genes are TRBV5-1 and TRBJ2-1, with D possibly matching TRBD1 (5 bases). This CDR3 is 15 amino acids long. V lost 0 bases and J 8 bases, leaving 15 bases between the germline ends. CDR1 and CDR2 from the germline V gene are SGHRS and YFSETQ. CDR3 DNA: TGCGCCAGCAGCTTGGTCAGGGCTCCACAATATGAGCAGTTCTTC. Protein: CASSLVRAPQYEQFF.

The gene calls are TRBV13 and TRBJ2-3; 11 positions agree with TRBD2. From germline, CDR1 is PRHDT and CDR2 FYEKMQ (reference sequence). This CDR3 region has 18 residues. The junction had 8 bases not matched to a gene; V was cut back by 1 base and J by 2 bases. The DNA for the CDR3 is TGTGCCAGCAGCTTAGATCTAGCGGGAGGAGATTACACAGATACGCAGTATTTT. It encodes CASSLDLAGGDYTDTQYF.

The chain recombines TRBV2 with TRBJ2-2; perhaps TRBD2 as D (6 bases). Germline assignment: CDR1 SNHLY and CDR2 FYNNEI. This CDR3 spans 15 amino acids. Trimming cost V 2 bases and J 5 bases, with 12 bases left between them. The CDR3 sequence: CASSEWRAPTGELFF. The DNA of the CDR3 is TGTGCCAGCAGTGAATGGAGGGCCCCTACCGGGGAGCTGTTTTTT.